Listed below are T cell receptor beta chains from one sample, sequenced in a study of T cells in Graves' hyperthyroidism and ophthalmopathy. TCRdb used MiXCR to reprocess the multiplex PCR reads, holding one entry per CDR3 protein. The table records some 370,000 distinct CDR3 sequences, 17% of them present only once. Sequencing input: blood. Every receptor here comes from a woman aged 25 to 39 with Graves' hyperthyroidism that later progressed to Graves' ophthalmopathy. Both conserved end residues are part of each CDR3. The D gene is left open where the match is weak. Clone size appears in some rows only: once, few, many, or a class for an expanded clone.

j_call | v_call | cdr3_length | d_call | clone_size | cdr3_nt | cdr3_aa
TRBJ1-5 | TRBV19 | 13 | NA | NA | TGTGCCGGTAGCCCATATAGCAATCAGCCCCAGCATTTT | CAGSPYSNQPQHF
TRBJ2-7 | TRBV18 | 13 | NA | many | TGTGCCAGCTCACCATCCCGGGAAGCCGGGCAGTACTTC | CASSPSREAGQYF
TRBJ2-7 | TRBV7-6 | 16 | NA | many | TGTGCCAGCAGCTTAGTACAGGGAGGTTTTTCGTACGAGCAGTACTTC | CASSLVQGGFSYEQYF
TRBJ2-3 | TRBV6-1 | 14 | NA | many | TGTGCCAGCAGTGATTTCGGGAATCGATATACGCAGTATTTT | CASSDFGNRYTQYF
TRBJ1-3 | TRBV9 | 15 | NA | few | TGTGCCAGCAGCCCGACACTGTTCTCTGGAAACACCATATATTTT | CASSPTLFSGNTIYF
TRBJ2-3 | TRBV6-1 | 18 | TRBD2 | many | TGTGCCAGCAGCCGGGACGCGGCGGGGGGGCCCCCCACAGATACGCAGTATTTT | CASSRDAAGGPPTDTQYF
TRBJ1-3 | TRBV19 | 13 | NA | NA | TGTGCCAGTAGTCATTACTCTGGAAACACCATATATTTT | CASSHYSGNTIYF
TRBJ2-5 | TRBV19 | 15 | NA | NA | TGTGCCAGTACCAAGGGGGTGGGCAGCCAAGAGACCCAGTACTTC | CASTKGVGSQETQYF
TRBJ2-2 | TRBV29-1 | 16 | TRBD1 | many | TGCAGCGTTGAAGTTGGGGACAGCCCAAACACCGGGGAGCTGTTTTTT | CSVEVGDSPNTGELFF
TRBJ2-1 | TRBV5-1 | 15 | TRBD2 | many | TGCGCCAGCAGCTTGGATGGGACTAGGTACAATGAGCAGTTCTTC | CASSLDGTRYNEQFF
TRBJ1-6 | TRBV6-2/TRBV6-3 | 13 | NA | NA | TGTGCCAGCAGCCCTTTCAAGAATTCACCCCTCCACTTT | CASSPFKNSPLHF
TRBJ1-2 | TRBV15 | 14 | NA | few | TGTGCCACCAGCACGAGACAGATAAACTATGGCTACACCTTC | CATSTRQINYGYTF
TRBJ2-1 | TRBV7-9 | 15 | TRBD1 | NA | TGTGCCAGCAGCTCAGACCGGGACAGCCCCAATGAGCAGTTCTTC | CASSSDRDSPNEQFF
TRBJ2-1 | TRBV5-1 | 14 | TRBD2 | NA | TGCGCCAGCAGCTTGGCGGCTAGCGGAGATGAGCAGTTCTTC | CASSLAASGDEQFF
TRBJ2-1 | TRBV6-1 | 15 | NA | few | TGTGCCACCCACCCCAGGGCCGGTTCCTACAATGAGCAGTTCTTC | CATHPRAGSYNEQFF
TRBJ2-7 | TRBV10-3 | 16 | TRBD1 | many | TGTGCCATCAGTGGGGTTGGGACAGTACATACCTACGAGCAGTACTTC | CAISGVGTVHTYEQYF
TRBJ2-1 | TRBV5-1 | 16 | TRBD2 | NA | TGCGCCACCCCTCCTTGGCCTGCGGGAGCTCGGAATGAGCAGTTCTTC | CATPPWPAGARNEQFF
TRBJ2-7 | TRBV5-1 | 18 | NA | NA | TGCTCCAGCAGCTTGGAAGGGCAGGGTTGGTCCACCGTGTACGAGCAGTACTTC | CSSSLEGQGWSTVYEQYF
TRBJ1-2 | TRBV27 | 16 | TRBD1 | many | TGTGCCAGCAGTTTAAGGGGAGGGGGCCATAACTATGGCTACACCTTC | CASSLRGGGHNYGYTF
TRBJ2-3 | TRBV25-1 | 17 | TRBD2 | NA | TGTGCCAGCAGTGTAGAGGTAGCGGGGGGGGGGGCAGATACGCAGTATTTT | CASSVEVAGGGADTQYF
TRBJ2-2 | TRBV5-1 | 17 | TRBD2 | NA | TGCGCCAGCAGCCCGCAGACTAGCGGGATCAACACCGGGGAGCTGTTTTTT | CASSPQTSGINTGELFF
TRBJ2-3 | TRBV7-9 | 14 | NA | many | TGTGCCAGCAGCCTTGGGCAATTGGCAGATACGCAGTATTTT | CASSLGQLADTQYF
TRBJ2-7 | TRBV2 | 14 | NA | many | TGTGCCAGCAGTGAAGCGAATGGCAGCTACGAGCAGTACTTC | CASSEANGSYEQYF
TRBJ1-3 | TRBV9 | 15 | NA | NA | TGTGCCAGCAGCGTAAGGGCGAGCTCTGGAAACACCATATATTTT | CASSVRASSGNTIYF
TRBJ2-7 | TRBV5-6 | 14 | TRBD2 | many | TGTGCCAGCAGGTCCGGGACTACGTCGTACGAGCAGTACTTC | CASRSGTTSYEQYF
TRBJ2-1 | TRBV27 | 15 | TRBD1 | NA | TGTGCCAGCAGCCAGGACAGGGGGACCTACAATGAGCAGTTCTTC | CASSQDRGTYNEQFF
TRBJ2-2 | TRBV19 | 17 | NA | NA | TGTGCCAGTAGTATTGCCCCGAGGGGGACGAGCACCGGGGAGCTGTTTTTT | CASSIAPRGTSTGELFF
TRBJ1-5 | TRBV24-1 | 13 | NA | NA | TGTGCCACCAGTGAGAGGACCCATCAGCCCCAGCATTTT | CATSERTHQPQHF
TRBJ2-3 | TRBV28 | 15 | TRBD2 | NA | TGTGCCAGCAAATTGGCGGGAGGGAAGGCAGATACGCAGTATTTT | CASKLAGGKADTQYF
TRBJ2-2 | TRBV5-1 | 15 | TRBD1 | NA | TGCGCCAGCAGGTATTGGACAGGGCGAACCGGGGAGCTGTTTTTT | CASRYWTGRTGELFF
TRBJ2-5 | TRBV20-1 | 15 | NA | many | TGCAGTGCTAGAGATCGTAGGGGACGTGAAGAGACCCAGTACTTC | CSARDRRGREETQYF
TRBJ1-1 | TRBV30 | 12 | NA | NA | TGTGCCGAAGGGGGTGGTTGGACTGAAGCTTTCTTT | CAEGGGWTEAFF
TRBJ2-1 | TRBV24-1 | 17 | TRBD2 | NA | TGTGCCGTTTACAGCGGGAGAATAGGGCTTTCTTACAATGAGCAGTTCTTC | CAVYSGRIGLSYNEQFF
TRBJ1-1 | TRBV7-6 | 14 | TRBD1 | few | TGTGCCAGCACCCCCGGGACAGCAAACACTGAAGCTTTCTTT | CASTPGTANTEAFF
TRBJ2-7 | TRBV27 | 14 | TRBD1 | many | TGTGCCAGCAGTTTAGTTGCACAGGGGGACGAGCAGTACTTC | CASSLVAQGDEQYF
TRBJ1-1 | TRBV28 | 14 | TRBD1 | many | TGTGCCAGCAGTATCTCGGACAGGGTGGTCATGGCTTTCTTT | CASSISDRVVMAFF
TRBJ1-6 | TRBV12-3/TRBV12-4 | 16 | TRBD1 | many | TGTGCCAGCAAACAGGGGCAATTGTCCTATAATTCACCCCTCCACTTT | CASKQGQLSYNSPLHF
TRBJ1-5 | TRBV5-1 | 15 | NA | NA | TGCGCCAGCAGCCCGGGGGACTCAGGGTATCAGCCCCAGCATTTT | CASSPGDSGYQPQHF
TRBJ1-5 | TRBV15 | 15 | TRBD1 | many | TGTGCCACCAGAAACCGGGACAGGGAAAATCAGCCCCAGCATTTT | CATRNRDRENQPQHF
TRBJ1-2 | TRBV3-1 | 14 | TRBD1 | few | TGTGCCAGCAGCCAAAGGAGCAGGGGGGGCCGCTACACCTTC | CASSQRSRGGRYTF
TRBJ2-3 | TRBV2 | 14 | NA | NA | TGTGCCAGCAATGTCTCTCCCATGACAGATACGCAGTATTTT | CASNVSPMTDTQYF
TRBJ1-5 | TRBV4-1 | 18 | TRBD1 | NA | TGCGCCAGCAGCCAAGATGGAGGGTCGGGACAGGGTTTTCAGCCCCAGCATTTT | CASSQDGGSGQGFQPQHF
TRBJ2-2 | TRBV25-1 | 15 | TRBD1 | NA | TGTGCCAGCAGTGAGGGGGACAGGGACACCGGGGAGCTGTTTTTT | CASSEGDRDTGELFF
TRBJ2-7 | TRBV20-1 | 14 | TRBD1 | many | TGCAGTGCTTCATCCGGGACAGGGCCCGACGAGCAGTACTTC | CSASSGTGPDEQYF
TRBJ2-2 | TRBV27 | 18 | TRBD1 | NA | TGTGCCAGCAGTTTCGGCGGGACAGGGGGCTTCTTTGGCGGGGAGCTGTCTTTT | CASSFGGTGGFFGGELSF
TRBJ1-1 | TRBV7-6 | 13 | NA | NA | TGTGCCAGCAGCTTAGGCAGGGCAGAGGGGGCTTTCTTT | CASSLGRAEGAFF
TRBJ2-3 | TRBV7-2 | 15 | TRBD1 | NA | TGTGCCAGCAGTTTTCGACAGGGTTCTGCAGATACGCAGTATTTT | CASSFRQGSADTQYF
TRBJ1-5 | TRBV28 | 16 | NA | many | TGTGCCAGCAATGAAGGTACAGGGCCCAGCAATCAGCCCCAGCATTTT | CASNEGTGPSNQPQHF
TRBJ2-2 | TRBV4-2 | 15 | NA | few | TGTGCCAGCAGCCAAGGGGCATCTTACACCGGGGAGCTGTTTTTT | CASSQGASYTGELFF
TRBJ2-3 | TRBV7-2 | 17 | TRBD2 | many | TGTGCCAGCAGCCTCACTAGCGGGAGGCCCCTGGGAGATACGCAGTATTTT | CASSLTSGRPLGDTQYF
TRBJ2-7 | TRBV7-8 | 16 | TRBD1 | many | TGTGCCAGCAGCTCCGGGACAGGGCCGAAATCCTACGAGCAGTACTTC | CASSSGTGPKSYEQYF
TRBJ2-3 | TRBV12-3/TRBV12-4 | 17 | NA | NA | TGTGCCAGCAGTTCTTTAGGGGGACCTGAGGACGCAGATACGCAGTATTTT | CASSSLGGPEDADTQYF
TRBJ2-7 | TRBV5-6 | 13 | NA | many | TGTGCCAGCAGCTTTTCTTCCGGTTCCGAGCAGTACTTC | CASSFSSGSEQYF